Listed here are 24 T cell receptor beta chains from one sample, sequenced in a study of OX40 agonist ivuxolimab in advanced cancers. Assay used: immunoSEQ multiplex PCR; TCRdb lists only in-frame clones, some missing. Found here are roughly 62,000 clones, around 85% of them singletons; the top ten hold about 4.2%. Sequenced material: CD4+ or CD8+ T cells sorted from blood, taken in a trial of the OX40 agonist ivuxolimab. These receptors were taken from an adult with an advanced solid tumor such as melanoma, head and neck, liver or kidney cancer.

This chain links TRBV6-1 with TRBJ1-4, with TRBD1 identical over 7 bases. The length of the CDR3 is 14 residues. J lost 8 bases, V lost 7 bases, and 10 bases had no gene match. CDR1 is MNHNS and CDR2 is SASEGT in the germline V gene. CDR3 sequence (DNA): TGTGCCAGCACCCCGGGGGCACAGGGGGAAAAACTGTTTTTT. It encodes CASTPGAQGEKLFF.

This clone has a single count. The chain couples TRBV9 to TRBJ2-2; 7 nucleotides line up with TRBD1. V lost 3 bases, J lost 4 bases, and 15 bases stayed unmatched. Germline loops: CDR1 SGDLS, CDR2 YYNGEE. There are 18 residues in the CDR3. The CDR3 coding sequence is TGTGCCAGCAGCGGGGACAGACGACTCCGGGGTATCACCGGGGAGCTGTTTTTT. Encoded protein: CASSGDRRLRGITGELFF.

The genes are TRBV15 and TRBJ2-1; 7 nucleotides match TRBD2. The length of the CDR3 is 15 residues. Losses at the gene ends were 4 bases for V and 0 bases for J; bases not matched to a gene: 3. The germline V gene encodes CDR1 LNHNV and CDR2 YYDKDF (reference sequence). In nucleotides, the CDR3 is TGTGCCACCAGCATTGAGCGGGACTCCTACAATGAGCAGTTCTTC. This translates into CATSIERDSYNEQFF.

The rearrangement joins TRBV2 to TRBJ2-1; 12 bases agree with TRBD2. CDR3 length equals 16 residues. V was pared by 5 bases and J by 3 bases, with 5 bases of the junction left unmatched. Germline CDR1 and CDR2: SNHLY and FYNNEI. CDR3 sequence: CASSTTSGSDYNEQFF. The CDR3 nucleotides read TGTGCCAGCAGTACGACTAGCGGGAGTGACTACAATGAGCAGTTCTTC.

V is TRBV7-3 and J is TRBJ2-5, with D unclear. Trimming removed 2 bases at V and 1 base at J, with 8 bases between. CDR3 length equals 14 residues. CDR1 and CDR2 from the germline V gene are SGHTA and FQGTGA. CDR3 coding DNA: TGTGCCAGCAGCTTAGATAGGGCCCAAGAGACCCAGTACTTC. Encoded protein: CASSLDRAQETQYF.

For the CDR3, the DNA is TGCGCCAGCACCCTCTCTCCTGGAGGGGAGTCGGAGCAGTTCTTC. Residues: CASTLSPGGESEQFF. This chain uses TRBV4-1 with TRBJ2-1; weak D call: TRBD2 (6 bases). The CDR3 is 15 amino acids. Germline V gene lookup returns CDR1 MGHRA and CDR2 YSYEKL. The V and J ends lost 7 bases and 10 bases respectively, with 23 bases between them.

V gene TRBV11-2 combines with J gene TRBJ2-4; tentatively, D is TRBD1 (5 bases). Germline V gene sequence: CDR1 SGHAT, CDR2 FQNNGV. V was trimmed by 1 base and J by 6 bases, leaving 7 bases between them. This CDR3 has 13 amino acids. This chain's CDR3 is CASSLAGANIQYF. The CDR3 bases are TGTGCCAGCAGCTTAGCTGGGGCAAACATTCAGTACTTC.

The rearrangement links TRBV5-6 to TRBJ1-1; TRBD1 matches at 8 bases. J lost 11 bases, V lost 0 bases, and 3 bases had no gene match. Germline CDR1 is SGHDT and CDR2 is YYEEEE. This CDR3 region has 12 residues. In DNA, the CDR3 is TGTGCCAGCAGCTTGGGGGACAGGTGGGCTTTCTTT. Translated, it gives CASSLGDRWAFF.

This CDR3 is CASSAQPGQGGEKLFF. DNA for the CDR3: TGTGCCAGCAGCGCCCAACCGGGACAGGGGGGAGAAAAACTGTTTTTT. The chain recombines TRBV5-5 with TRBJ1-4; 11 nucleotides line up with TRBD1. Germline-derived CDR1 and CDR2 are SGHKS and YYEKEE (reference sequence). J gave up 8 bases and V 4 bases, and 10 bases lay outside the gene matches. The CDR3 spans 16 residues.

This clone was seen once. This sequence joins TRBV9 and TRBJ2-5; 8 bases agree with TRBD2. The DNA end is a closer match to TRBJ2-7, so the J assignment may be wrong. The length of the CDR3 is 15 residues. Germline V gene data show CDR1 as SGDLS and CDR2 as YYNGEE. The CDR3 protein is CASSSTREGTYEQYF. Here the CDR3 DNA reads TGTGCCAGCAGCTCTACACGGGAGGGGACCTACGAGCAGTACTTC.

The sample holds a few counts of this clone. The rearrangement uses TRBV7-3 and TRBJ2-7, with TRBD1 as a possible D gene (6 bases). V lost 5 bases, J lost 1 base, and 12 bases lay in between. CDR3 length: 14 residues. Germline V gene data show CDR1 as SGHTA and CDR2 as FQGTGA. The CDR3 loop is CASSLHGQSYEQYF. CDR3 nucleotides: TGTGCCAGCAGCCTACACGGACAGTCCTACGAGCAGTACTTC.

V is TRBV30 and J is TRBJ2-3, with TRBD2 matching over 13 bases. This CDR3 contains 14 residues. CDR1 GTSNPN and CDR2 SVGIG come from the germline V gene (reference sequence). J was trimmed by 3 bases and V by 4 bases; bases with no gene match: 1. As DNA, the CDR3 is TGTGCCTGGATACTAGCGGGAGGGACAGATACGCAGTATTTT. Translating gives CAWILAGGTDTQYF.

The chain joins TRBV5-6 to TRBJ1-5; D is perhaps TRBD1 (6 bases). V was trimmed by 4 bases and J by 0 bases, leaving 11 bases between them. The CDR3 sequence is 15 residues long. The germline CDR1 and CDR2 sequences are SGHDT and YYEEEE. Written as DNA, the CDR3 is TGTGCCAGCAGCATTACAGGGAATAGCAATCAGCCCCAGCATTTT. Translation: CASSITGNSNQPQHF.

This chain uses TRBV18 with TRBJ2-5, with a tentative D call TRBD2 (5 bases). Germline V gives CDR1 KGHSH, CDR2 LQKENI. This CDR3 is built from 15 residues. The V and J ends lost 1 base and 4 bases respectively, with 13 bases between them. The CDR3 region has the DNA TGTGCCAGCTCACCACAGGCGGGTATTGGAGAGACCCAGTACTTC. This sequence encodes CASSPQAGIGETQYF. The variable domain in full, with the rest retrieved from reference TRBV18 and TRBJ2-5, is NAGVMQNPRHLVRRRGQEARLRCSPMKGHSHVYWYRQLPEEGLKFMVYLQKENIIDESGMPKERFSAEFPKEGPSILRIQQVVRGDSAAYFCASSPQAGIGETQYFGPGTRLLVL.

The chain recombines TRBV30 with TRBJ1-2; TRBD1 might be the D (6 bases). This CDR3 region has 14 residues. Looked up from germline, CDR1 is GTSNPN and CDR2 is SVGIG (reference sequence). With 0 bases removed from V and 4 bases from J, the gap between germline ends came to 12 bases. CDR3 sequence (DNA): TGTGCCTGGAGTGTACAGGGTCATGCCTATGGCTACACCTTC. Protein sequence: CAWSVQGHAYGYTF.

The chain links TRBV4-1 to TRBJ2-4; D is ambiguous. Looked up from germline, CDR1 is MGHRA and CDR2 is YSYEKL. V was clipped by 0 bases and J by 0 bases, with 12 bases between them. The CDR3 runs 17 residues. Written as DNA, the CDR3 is TGCGCCAGCAGCCAAGATCGGCAGGCCTTAGCCAAAAACATTCAGTACTTC. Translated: CASSQDRQALAKNIQYF.

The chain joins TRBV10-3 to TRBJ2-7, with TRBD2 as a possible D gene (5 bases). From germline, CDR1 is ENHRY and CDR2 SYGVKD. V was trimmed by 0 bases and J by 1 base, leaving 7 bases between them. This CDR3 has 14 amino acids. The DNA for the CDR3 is TGTGCCATCAGTGAGTCGAGGACTTCCTACGAGCAGTACTTC. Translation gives CAISESRTSYEQYF.

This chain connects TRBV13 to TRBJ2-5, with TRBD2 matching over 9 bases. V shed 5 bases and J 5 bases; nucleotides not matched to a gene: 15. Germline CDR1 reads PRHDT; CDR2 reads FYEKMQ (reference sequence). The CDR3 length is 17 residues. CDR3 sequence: CASSASPLAGPAETQYF. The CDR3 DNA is TGTGCCAGCAGCGCCTCTCCACTAGCGGGCCCGGCTGAGACCCAGTACTTC.

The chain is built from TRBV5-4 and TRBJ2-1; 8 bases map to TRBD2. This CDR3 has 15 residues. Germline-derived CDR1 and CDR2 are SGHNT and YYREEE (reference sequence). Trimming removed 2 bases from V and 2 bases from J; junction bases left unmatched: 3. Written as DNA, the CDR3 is TGTGCCAGCAGCTTAGAGCGGGGGACCTACAATGAGCAGTTCTTC. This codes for CASSLERGTYNEQFF.

The CDR3 protein is CASSFSTLRQGSNNSPLHF. CDR3 sequence (DNA): TGTGCCAGCAGCTTTTCCACCTTAAGGCAGGGTTCCAATAATTCACCCCTCCACTTT. The chain combines TRBV7-8 with TRBJ1-6; possibly TRBD1 for D (5 bases). The CDR3 runs to 19 residues. Trimming stripped 3 bases from V and 5 bases from J, with 23 bases between. CDR1 and CDR2 (germline): SGHVS, FQNEAQ.

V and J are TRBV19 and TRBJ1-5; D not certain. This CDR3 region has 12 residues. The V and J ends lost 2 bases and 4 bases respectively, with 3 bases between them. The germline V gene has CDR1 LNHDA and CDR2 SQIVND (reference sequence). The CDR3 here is CASSIFNQPQHF. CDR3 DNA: TGTGCCAGTAGTATATTTAATCAGCCCCAGCATTTT.

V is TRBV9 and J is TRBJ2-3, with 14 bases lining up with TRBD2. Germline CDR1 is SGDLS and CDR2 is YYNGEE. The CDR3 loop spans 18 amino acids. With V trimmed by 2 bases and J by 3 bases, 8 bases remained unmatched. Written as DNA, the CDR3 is TGTGCCAGCAGCGTCGGGACTAGCGGGGGATTGTGGACAGATACGCAGTATTTT. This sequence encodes CASSVGTSGGLWTDTQYF.

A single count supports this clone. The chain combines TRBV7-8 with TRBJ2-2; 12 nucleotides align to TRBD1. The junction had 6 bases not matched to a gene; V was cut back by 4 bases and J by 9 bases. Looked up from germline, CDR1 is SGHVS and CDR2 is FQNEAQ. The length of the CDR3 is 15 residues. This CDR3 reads CASSSGGTGGRELFF. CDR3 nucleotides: TGTGCCAGCAGCTCAGGCGGGACAGGGGGCAGGGAGCTGTTTTTT.

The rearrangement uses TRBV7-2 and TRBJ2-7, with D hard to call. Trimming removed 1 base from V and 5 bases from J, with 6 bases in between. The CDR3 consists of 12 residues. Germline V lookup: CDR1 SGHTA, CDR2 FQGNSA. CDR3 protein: CASSLDQDEQYF. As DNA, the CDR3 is TGTGCCAGCAGCTTAGATCAGGACGAGCAGTACTTC.